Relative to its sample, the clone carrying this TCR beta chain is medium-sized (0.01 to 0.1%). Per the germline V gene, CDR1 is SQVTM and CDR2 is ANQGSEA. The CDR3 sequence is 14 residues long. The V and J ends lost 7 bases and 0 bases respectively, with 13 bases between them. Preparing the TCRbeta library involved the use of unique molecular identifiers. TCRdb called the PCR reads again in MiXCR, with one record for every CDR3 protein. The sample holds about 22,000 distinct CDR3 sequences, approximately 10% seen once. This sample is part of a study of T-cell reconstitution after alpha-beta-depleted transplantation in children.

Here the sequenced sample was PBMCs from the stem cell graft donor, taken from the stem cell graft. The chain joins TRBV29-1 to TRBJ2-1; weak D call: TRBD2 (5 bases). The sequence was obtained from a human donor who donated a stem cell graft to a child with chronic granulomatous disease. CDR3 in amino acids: CSGTRVSSYNEQFF. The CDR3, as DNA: TGCAGCGGTACTAGGGTAAGCTCCTACAATGAGCAGTTCTTC.